This T cell receptor beta chain was identified in a study of CD8 T cells in Susac syndrome. V lost 5 bases and J lost 5, with 12 bases in between. The germline gives CDR1 MGHDK, CDR2 SYGVNS. The CDR3 totals 13 residues. RNA, at about 0.45 to 1 ug, was reverse transcribed with random hexamers. TCRdb fed the immunoSEQ multiplex PCR reads into MiXCR, producing one record per CDR3 protein. This table has approximately 180,000 distinct CDR3 sequences, around 94% appearing once. This sequence was found in a human donor with Susac syndrome. The chain joins TRBV25-1 to TRBJ1-1, with D unclear. The sample was CD4+ T cells from PBMCs. The CDR3 loop reads CASSLTQATEAFF. DNA of the CDR3: TGTGCCAGCAGTCTGACACAAGCTACTGAAGCTTTCTTT.